The 21 T cell receptor beta chains listed next were all sequenced from one sample in a study of blood T cell repertoires in COVID-19. Profiling relied on immunoSEQ multiplex PCR, and the TCRdb table lists in-frame clones only, not all of them. The table has 250,000 to 350,000 clones, nearly 90% seen once; the top ten hold roughly 4.3%. Specimen: PBMCs or T cells enriched from blood (not recorded which). The source of these receptors is a woman between 18 and 29 years old with acute COVID-19.

Points on this clone: Compared with germline, one end of the junction differs, possibly owing to a read error. The rearrangement uses TRBV7-7 and TRBJ2-7, with 7 bases matching TRBD2. The CDR3 extends over 15 amino acids. Germline loops: CDR1 SSHAT, CDR2 FNYEAQ (reference sequence). The CDR3 DNA reads as TGTGCTAGCAGCTTATTCGCTAGCGGACCCTACGAGCAGTACTTC. The encoded protein is CASSLFASGPYEQYF.

The rearrangement joins TRBV12-3 or TRBV12-4 to TRBJ1-6, with a tentative D call TRBD1 (6 bases). The CDR3 runs to 13 residues. Trimming took off 6 bases at V and 12 bases at J, with 15 bases between the two ends. DNA of the CDR3: TGTGCCAGCAGGGCACAGGGACGGCAACCCCTCCACTTT. It translates to CASRAQGRQPLHF.

The V and J genes are TRBV28 and TRBJ1-5, with a tentative D call TRBD1 (6 bases). CDR1 MDHEN and CDR2 SYDVKM come from the germline V gene. V was cut by 6 bases and J by 0 bases, with 9 bases left in between. The CDR3 extends over 14 amino acids. The CDR3 protein is CASRLQGSNQPQHF. The CDR3 coding sequence is TGTGCCAGCAGGCTACAGGGTAGCAATCAGCCCCAGCATTTT.

Here the CDR3 reads CASRQEHNYGYTF. The CDR3 coding sequence is TGTGCCAGCAGACAGGAACATAACTATGGCTACACCTTC. The chain carries TRBV2 and TRBJ1-2, with D tentatively TRBD1 (5 bases). CDR1 and CDR2 from the germline V gene are SNHLY and FYNNEI. This CDR3 has 13 residues. V was shortened by 6 bases and J by 1 base, with 9 bases between the two germline ends.

This chain links TRBV7-3 with TRBJ1-1; D may be TRBD1 (5 bases). V lost 3 bases and J lost 7, with 18 bases in between. This CDR3 region has 15 residues. Germline CDR1 is SGHTA and CDR2 is FQGTGA. CDR3 in amino acids: CASSFRAVPGDEAFF. CDR3 bases: TGTGCCAGCAGCTTCAGGGCGGTTCCGGGGGATGAAGCTTTCTTT. Variable domain in full (rest from reference TRBV7-3 and TRBJ1-1): GAGVSQTPSNKVTEKGKYVELRCDPISGHTALYWYRQSLGQGPEFLIYFQGTGAADDSGLPNDRFFAVRPEGSVSTLKIQRTERGDSAVYLCASSFRAVPGDEAFFGQGTRLTVV.

The chain joins TRBV5-1 to TRBJ2-7; a possible D gene is TRBD1 (7 bases). CDR1 SGHRS and CDR2 YFSETQ come from the germline V gene. The CDR3 sequence is 14 residues long. The V end lost 4 bases, the J end lost 6 bases, and 17 bases lay between the germline ends. CDR3 region: CASSQGTAGGEQYF. CDR3 nucleotides: TGCGCCAGCAGCCAAGGGACAGCCGGGGGCGAGCAGTACTTC.

This chain links TRBV30 with TRBJ1-5; a possible D gene is TRBD1 (5 bases). The CDR3 sequence is 14 residues long. V gave up 0 bases and J gave up 6 bases, with 12 bases separating them. Looked up from germline, CDR1 is GTSNPN and CDR2 is SVGIG (reference sequence). The CDR3 nucleotides read TGTGCCTGGAGTGTGGGGCAGGTAAGTCAGCCCCAGCATTTT. It translates to CAWSVGQVSQPQHF.

The chain uses TRBV6-4 and TRBJ2-1, with no clear D. The CDR3 covers 14 residues. Germline V CDR1 and CDR2: MRHNA, SNTAGT. Trimming cost V 0 bases and J 6 bases, with 9 bases left between them. As DNA, the CDR3 is TGTGCCAGCAGTGACTCGGGCCTCGTCAATGAGCAGTTCTTC. Translation: CASSDSGLVNEQFF.

The chain recombines TRBV24-1 with TRBJ2-1, with 10 bases matching TRBD2. From germline, CDR1 is KGHDR and CDR2 SFDVKD. This CDR3 contains 15 residues. Trimming removed 4 bases from V and 3 bases from J; junction bases left unmatched: 2. The CDR3 spells CATSETSGIYNEQFF. CDR3 sequence (DNA): TGTGCCACCAGTGAAACTAGCGGGATCTACAATGAGCAGTTCTTC.

This clone has just one count. This chain links TRBV28 with TRBJ2-3, with D hard to call. This CDR3 has 13 residues. Trimming shortened V by 6 bases and J by 0 bases, and 7 bases separated the two germline ends. CDR1 MDHEN and CDR2 SYDVKM come from the germline V gene. CDR3 residues: CASSEASTDTQYF. Written as DNA, the CDR3 is TGTGCCAGCAGCGAGGCAAGCACAGATACGCAGTATTTT.

Here the CDR3 DNA reads TGTGCCAGCAGTGCGGACGAGCGGGAGATTCCAGATACGCAGTATTTT. This translates into CASSADEREIPDTQYF. The chain has TRBV2 and TRBJ2-3; TRBD2 aligns across 8 bases. Trimming at V came to 4 bases and at J to 4 bases, leaving 10 bases not matched to a gene. CDR3 length equals 16 residues. Germline V gives CDR1 SNHLY, CDR2 FYNNEI.

The chain recombines TRBV27 with TRBJ2-2; 9 bases are shared with TRBD2. Germline V gives CDR1 MNHEY, CDR2 SMNVEV (reference sequence). This CDR3 is 12 amino acids long. The J segment lost 8 bases and the V segment lost 8 bases, leaving 3 bases of the junction unmatched. CDR3 region: CASYSGRGELFF. CDR3 nucleotides: TGTGCCAGCTATAGCGGGAGAGGGGAGCTGTTTTTT.

The CDR3 DNA is TGTGCCACCAGCAGAGATCCTGCGGGACTAGTCCCGAGCGAGCAGTACTTC. It specifies CATSRDPAGLVPSEQYF. The V gene is TRBV15, the J gene TRBJ2-7; 8 nucleotides match TRBD2. This CDR3 is built from 17 residues. CDR1 and CDR2 (germline): LNHNV, YYDKDF (reference sequence). Trimming took 0 bases from V and 6 from J; bases not matched to a gene: 13.

The genes are TRBV7-2 and TRBJ1-2, with 9 bases aligning to TRBD1. The CDR3 is 15 amino acids. After removal of 3 bases from V and 2 bases from J, the junction contained 4 bases not matched to a gene. Germline CDR1 SGHTA, CDR2 FQGNSA. CDR3 sequence: CASSLGTGSNYGYTF. CDR3 DNA: TGTGCCAGCAGCTTGGGGACAGGGTCGAACTATGGCTACACCTTC.

The rearrangement joins TRBV18 to TRBJ2-6; 7 nucleotides agree with TRBD1. The CDR3 covers 17 residues. Germline CDR1 reads KGHSH; CDR2 reads LQKENI. After removal of 3 bases from V and 0 bases from J, the junction contained 5 bases not matched to a gene. CDR3 sequence reads: CASSPSGQSSGANVLTF. CDR3 coding DNA: TGTGCCAGCTCACCCTCGGGACAGAGCTCTGGGGCCAACGTCCTGACTTTC.

The chain carries TRBV18 and TRBJ1-2, with D possibly TRBD1 on 5 matching bases. Germline values: CDR1 KGHSH, CDR2 LQKENI. Trimming removed 3 bases at V and 4 bases at J, with 21 bases between. The CDR3 length is 17 residues. CDR3 sequence (DNA): TGTGCCAGCTCACCCCCGGGGGACCGGCTTCCTTCCTATGGCTACACCTTC. Translated: CASSPPGDRLPSYGYTF.

This sequence joins TRBV6-5 and TRBJ2-7; 7 positions agree with TRBD2. Germline assignment: CDR1 MNHEY and CDR2 SVGAGI. This CDR3 has 14 residues. Trimming at V came to 5 bases and at J to 5 bases, leaving 9 bases not matched to a gene. CDR3 nucleotides: TGTGCCAGCAGTACGGGGGGTAGGTACCACGAGCAGTACTTC. Amino acid sequence: CASSTGGRYHEQYF.

V and J are TRBV2 and TRBJ2-1, with D possibly matching TRBD2 (5 bases). Trimming cost V 7 bases and J 7 bases, with 11 bases left between them. This CDR3 comprises 12 residues. CDR1 and CDR2 from the germline V gene are SNHLY and FYNNEI. CDR3 residues: CASTDRGNEQFF. The CDR3 nucleotides read TGTGCCAGCACCGATCGGGGAAATGAGCAGTTCTTC.

The CDR3 DNA follows: TGTGCCAGCAGCGTAGAAGGGGGCAGACCCACCGGGGAGCTGTTTTTT. It codes for CASSVEGGRPTGELFF. The chain uses TRBV9 and TRBJ2-2; 7 nucleotides line up with TRBD1. The junction had 6 bases not matched to a gene; V was cut back by 0 bases and J by 4 bases. The CDR3 is 16 amino acids. The germline V gene has CDR1 SGDLS and CDR2 YYNGEE.

The chain is built from TRBV15 and TRBJ2-7, with D perhaps matching TRBD1 (5 bases). Trimming left V 0 bases short and J 4 bases short, with 7 bases between. CDR3 size: 13 residues. Germline loops: CDR1 LNHNV, CDR2 YYDKDF (reference sequence). CDR3 residues: CATSRDQGYEQYF. Here the CDR3 DNA reads TGTGCCACCAGCAGAGATCAGGGTTACGAGCAGTACTTC.

This clone was observed a handful of times. This chain links TRBV5-1 with TRBJ2-5; 9 bases fit TRBD1. CDR1 is SGHRS and CDR2 is YFSETQ in the germline V gene. CDR3 length: 15 residues. J lost 3 bases, V lost 7 bases, and 10 bases had no gene match. The CDR3 sequence: CASGVGQGHEETQYF. In DNA, the CDR3 is TGCGCCAGCGGAGTCGGACAGGGGCATGAAGAGACCCAGTACTTC.